The clone carrying this T cell receptor (beta chain) was counted ten times or more. Antigen specificity is unknown. The data were taken from a study of regulatory T cells in long-lasting Graves disease. Study-wide background: Less than 3 months of antithyroid drugs had been taken by newly diagnosed Graves' patients.

The germline CDR1 and CDR2 sequences are MNHEY and SMNVEV (reference sequence). The ends were cut back, 2 bases at V and 0 bases at J, with 4 bases in the middle. The CDR3 loop spans 13 amino acids. Broader study findings: TCR diversity was lower in persistent Graves' patients than in newly diagnosed ones.

Building the TCR beta libraries relied on iRepertoire HTBI primers, and CDR3 regions underwent Arm-PCR. TCRdb reprocessed the multiplex PCR reads with MiXCR, giving one entry per CDR3 protein. The profile shows about 400,000 distinct CDR3 sequences, less than 20% of them singletons. The time point here: newly diagnosed GD, antithyroid drugs for less than 3 months. The authors made the TCR library using RNA they extracted from PBMCs. American Thyroid Association guidelines defined Graves' disease diagnosis. The collection involved drawing about 8.2 milliliters of peripheral blood into EDTA tubes. The chain links TRBV27 to TRBJ1-1; no clear D. The TCR comes from a female donor with Graves disease. The sample consisted of peripheral blood mononuclear cells (PBMCs), taken at new diagnosis, from a patient treated with antithyroid drugs. The CDR3 region is CASSLNLNTEAFF. The CDR3 DNA reads TGTGCCAGCAGTTTAAACCTGAACACTGAAGCTTTCTTT.